Presented here are 6 T cell receptor beta chains from one specimen sequenced in a study of blood T cell repertoires in COVID-19. This table comes from immunoSEQ multiplex PCR, and its TCRdb copy is limited to in-frame clones, with some not included. The table records approximately 25,000 clones, more than 75% of them present only once. Sequencing input: peripheral blood. The receptor source for this set is a man over 45 with active COVID-19.

This chain connects TRBV18 to TRBJ2-1; TRBD2 aligns across 7 bases. J was trimmed by 8 bases and V by 8 bases; bases with no gene match: 12. The CDR3 totals 14 residues. Germline CDR1 reads KGHSH; CDR2 reads LQKENI. DNA for the CDR3: TGTGCCAGCCTTCGGACGGGCGGGAGCTATGAGCAGTTCTTC. Encoded protein: CASLRTGGSYEQFF.

This clone has just one count. The J gene is TRBJ2-1, the V gene TRBV6-1; 10 bases are shared with TRBD2. This CDR3 is 16 amino acids long. The germline gives CDR1 MNHNS, CDR2 SASEGT. V shed 4 bases and J 6 bases; nucleotides not matched to a gene: 9. The CDR3 DNA sequence: TGTGCCAGCAGTGGGGACATAGCGGGAGGAACCAATGAGCAGTTCTTC. Translation: CASSGDIAGGTNEQFF.

CDR3 in DNA: TGTGCCAGCAGCCAGGTGCGGGGGCCCTACAATGAGCAGTTCTTC. The encoded protein is CASSQVRGPYNEQFF. The chain links TRBV7-2 to TRBJ2-1, with D maybe TRBD2 (7 bases). Germline V lookup: CDR1 SGHTA, CDR2 FQGNSA. This CDR3 comprises 15 residues. V lost 5 bases and J 2 bases, leaving 13 bases between the germline ends.

The chain employs TRBV29-1 and TRBJ1-1; D is possibly TRBD1 (6 bases). This CDR3 has 13 residues. V shed 5 bases and J shed 0 bases, with 10 bases lying between them. The germline V gene has CDR1 SQVTM and CDR2 ANQGSEA. DNA of the CDR3: TGCAGCGTTTCACAGGGAATGAACACTGAAGCTTTCTTT. Its protein is CSVSQGMNTEAFF.

V and J are TRBV28 and TRBJ1-3, with 7 positions matching TRBD1. The CDR3 contains 14 residues. Germline V gene data show CDR1 as MDHEN and CDR2 as SYDVKM. J was trimmed by 7 bases and V by 7 bases; bases with no gene match: 10. As DNA, the CDR3 is TGTGCCAGCATGACAGGGCGCGCAGGGAACACCATATATTTT. It specifies CASMTGRAGNTIYF. Full variable domain (missing parts from reference TRBV28 and TRBJ1-3): DVKVTQSSRYLVKRTGEKVFLECVQDMDHENMFWYRQDPGLGLRLIYFSYDVKMKEKGDIPEGYSVSREKKERFSLILESASTNQTSMYLCASMTGRAGNTIYFGEGSWLTVV.

The chain employs TRBV6-1 and TRBJ2-7, with no clear D. The germline V gene has CDR1 MNHNS and CDR2 SASEGT. The CDR3 sequence is 16 residues long. V gave up 1 base and J gave up 0 bases, with 13 bases separating them. The CDR3 sequence is CASSEGVAPSSYEQYV. The CDR3 coding sequence is TGTGCCAGCAGTGAAGGGGTAGCACCAAGCTCCTACGAGCAGTACGTC.